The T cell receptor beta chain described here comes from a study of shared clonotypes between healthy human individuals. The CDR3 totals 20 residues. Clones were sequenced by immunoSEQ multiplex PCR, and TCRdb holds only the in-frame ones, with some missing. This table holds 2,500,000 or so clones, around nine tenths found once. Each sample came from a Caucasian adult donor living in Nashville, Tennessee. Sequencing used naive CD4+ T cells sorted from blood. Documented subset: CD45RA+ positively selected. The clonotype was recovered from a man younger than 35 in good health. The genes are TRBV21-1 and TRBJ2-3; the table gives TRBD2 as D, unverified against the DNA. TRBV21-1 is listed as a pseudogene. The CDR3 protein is CASSARTSGRTCCGTDTQYF. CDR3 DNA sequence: TGTGCCAGCAGCGCCCGGACTAGCGGGAGGACTTGTTGTGGCACAGATACGCAGTATTTT.